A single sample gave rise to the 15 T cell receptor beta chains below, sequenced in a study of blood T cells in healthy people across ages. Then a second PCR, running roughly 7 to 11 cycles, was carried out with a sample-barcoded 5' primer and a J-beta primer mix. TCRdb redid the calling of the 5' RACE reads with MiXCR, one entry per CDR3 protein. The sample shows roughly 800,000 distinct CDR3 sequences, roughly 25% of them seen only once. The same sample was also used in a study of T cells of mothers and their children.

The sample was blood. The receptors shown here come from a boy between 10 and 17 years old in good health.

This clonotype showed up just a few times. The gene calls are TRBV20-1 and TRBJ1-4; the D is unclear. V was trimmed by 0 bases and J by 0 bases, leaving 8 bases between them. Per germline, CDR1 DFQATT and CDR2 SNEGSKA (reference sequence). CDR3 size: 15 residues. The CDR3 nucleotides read TGCAGTGCTAGAGATCTGGGTGCAACTAATGAAAAACTGTTTTTT. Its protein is CSARDLGATNEKLFF.

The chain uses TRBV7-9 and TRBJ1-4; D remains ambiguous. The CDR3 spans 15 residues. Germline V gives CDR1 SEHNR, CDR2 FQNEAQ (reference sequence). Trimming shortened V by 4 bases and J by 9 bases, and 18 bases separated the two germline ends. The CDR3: CASSSSGITSKKLFF. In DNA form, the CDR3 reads TGTGCCAGCAGCTCTTCCGGTATCACCTCTAAAAAACTGTTTTTT.

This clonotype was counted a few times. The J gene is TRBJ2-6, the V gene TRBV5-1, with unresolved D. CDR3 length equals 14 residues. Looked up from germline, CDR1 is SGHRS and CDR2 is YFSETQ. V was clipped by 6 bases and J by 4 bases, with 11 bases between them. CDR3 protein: CASKSSLGANVLTF. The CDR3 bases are TGCGCCAGCAAGAGTTCTCTGGGGGCCAACGTCCTGACTTTC.

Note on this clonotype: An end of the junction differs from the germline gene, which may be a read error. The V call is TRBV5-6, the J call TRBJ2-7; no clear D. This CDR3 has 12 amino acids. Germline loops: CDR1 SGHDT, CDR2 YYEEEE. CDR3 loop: CASSSGSHEQYF. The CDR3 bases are TGTGCCAGCAGCTCGGGCTCCCACGAGCAGTACTTC.

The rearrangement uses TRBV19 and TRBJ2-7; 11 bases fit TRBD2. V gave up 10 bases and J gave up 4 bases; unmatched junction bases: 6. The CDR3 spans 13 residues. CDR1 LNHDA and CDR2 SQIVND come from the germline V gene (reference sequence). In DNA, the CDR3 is TGTGCCACCGGGACTAGCGGCCCTTACGAGCAGTACTTC. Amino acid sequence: CATGTSGPYEQYF.

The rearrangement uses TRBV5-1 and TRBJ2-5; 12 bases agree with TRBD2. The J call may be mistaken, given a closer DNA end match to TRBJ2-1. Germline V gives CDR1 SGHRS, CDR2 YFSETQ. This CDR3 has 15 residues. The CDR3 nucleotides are TGCGCCAGCAGCAAACAGACTAGCGGGGGCCATGAGCAGTTCTTC. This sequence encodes CASSKQTSGGHEQFF.

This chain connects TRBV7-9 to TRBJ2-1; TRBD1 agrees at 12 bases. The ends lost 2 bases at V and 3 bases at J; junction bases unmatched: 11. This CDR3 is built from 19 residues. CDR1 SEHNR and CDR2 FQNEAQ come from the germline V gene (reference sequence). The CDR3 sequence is CASSLRGTGGVGDYNEQFF. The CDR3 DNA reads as TGTGCCAGCAGCTTACGAGGGACAGGGGGCGTTGGTGACTACAATGAGCAGTTCTTC.

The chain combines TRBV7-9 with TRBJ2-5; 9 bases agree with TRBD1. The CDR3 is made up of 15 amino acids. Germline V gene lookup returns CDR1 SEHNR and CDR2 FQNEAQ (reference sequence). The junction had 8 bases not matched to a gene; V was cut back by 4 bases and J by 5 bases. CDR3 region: CASSWRDRVGETQYF. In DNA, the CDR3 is TGTGCCAGCAGCTGGAGGGACAGGGTTGGGGAGACCCAGTACTTC.

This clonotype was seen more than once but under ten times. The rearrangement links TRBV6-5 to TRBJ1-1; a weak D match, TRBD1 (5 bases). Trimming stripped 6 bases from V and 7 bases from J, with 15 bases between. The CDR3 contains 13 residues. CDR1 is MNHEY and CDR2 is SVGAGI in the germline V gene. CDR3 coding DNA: TGTGCCAGCAGCCCTGGAGGGGCGATTGAAGCTTTCTTT. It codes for CASSPGGAIEAFF.

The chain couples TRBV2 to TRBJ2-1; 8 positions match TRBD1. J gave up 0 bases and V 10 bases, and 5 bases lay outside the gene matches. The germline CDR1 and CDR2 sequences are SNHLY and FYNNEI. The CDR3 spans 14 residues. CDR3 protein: CATRDRPSYNEQFF. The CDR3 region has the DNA TGTGCCACCAGGGACAGGCCCTCCTACAATGAGCAGTTCTTC.

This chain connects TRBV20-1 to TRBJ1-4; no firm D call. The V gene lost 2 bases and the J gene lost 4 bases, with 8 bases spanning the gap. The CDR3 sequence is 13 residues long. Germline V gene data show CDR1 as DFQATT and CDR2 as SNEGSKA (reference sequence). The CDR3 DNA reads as TGCAGTGCTAGACTGGGCTATAATGAAAAACTGTTTTTT. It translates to CSARLGYNEKLFF.

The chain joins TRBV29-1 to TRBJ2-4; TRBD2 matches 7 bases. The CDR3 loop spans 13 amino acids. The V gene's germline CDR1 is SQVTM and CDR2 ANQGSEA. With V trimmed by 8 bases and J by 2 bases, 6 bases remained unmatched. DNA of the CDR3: TGCAGCCTAGCGGAGGGAACCAAAAACATTCAGTACTTC. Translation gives CSLAEGTKNIQYF.

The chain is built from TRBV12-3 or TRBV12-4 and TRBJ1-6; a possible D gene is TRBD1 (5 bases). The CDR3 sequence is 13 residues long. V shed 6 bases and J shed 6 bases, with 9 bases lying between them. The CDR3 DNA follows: TGTGCCAGCAGCAGGACACCTAATTCACCCCTCCACTTT. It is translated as CASSRTPNSPLHF.

The CDR3 protein is CASSRDRESYEQYF. Here the CDR3 DNA reads TGTGCCAGCAGTCGGGACAGGGAGAGCTACGAGCAGTACTTC. The rearrangement links TRBV28 to TRBJ2-7; 9 nucleotides match TRBD1. After removal of 5 bases from V and 3 bases from J, the junction contained 5 bases not matched to a gene. Looked up from germline, CDR1 is MDHEN and CDR2 is SYDVKM. CDR3 length: 14 amino acids.

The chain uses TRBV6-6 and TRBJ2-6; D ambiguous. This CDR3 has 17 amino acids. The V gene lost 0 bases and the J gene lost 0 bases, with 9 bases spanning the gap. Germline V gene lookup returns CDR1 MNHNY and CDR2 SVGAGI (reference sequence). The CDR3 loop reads CASSYSGPTSGANVLTF. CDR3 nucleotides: TGTGCCAGCAGTTACTCGGGTCCCACCTCTGGGGCCAACGTCCTGACTTTC.